This note documents a single T cell receptor (beta chain) sequence. This sample is part of a study of response to subunit inactivated influenza vaccine. The germline gives CDR1 SGHTA, CDR2 FQGNSA. The ends were cut back, 2 bases at V and 3 bases at J, with 10 bases in the middle. This CDR3 has 15 amino acids. Each CDR3 protein is one row after TCRdb ran MiXCR on the RT-PCR reads. This repertoire shows hundreds of thousands of distinct CDR3 sequences, over 25% found once; its top ten account for approximately 2%. The sequence came from a man aged 45 to 65 who received an inactivated influenza vaccine. The rearrangement uses TRBV7-2 and TRBJ2-2; no clear D gene. Material: CD4+ T cells sorted from PBMCs, obtained around 5 days after vaccination. The CDR3 coding sequence is TGTGCCAGCAGCTTAATAACGGACCACACCGGGGAGCTGTTTTTT. Translated: CASSLITDHTGELFF.